Presented here are 15 T cell receptor beta chains from one specimen sequenced in a study of shared clonotypes between healthy human individuals. TCRdb's table, derived via immunoSEQ multiplex PCR, lists solely in-frame clones and lacks some. Of 850,000 to 1,100,000 clones detected, about 72% appear once; the ten largest clones hold 0.7% to 0.95%. The source material was memory CD4+ T cells from PBMCs. Subset meaning: CD45RA-negative fraction. The origin of the receptors is a man between 18 and 35 years old in good health. Some clones in this sample may be carry-over from other donors' samples.

This chain links TRBV10-2 with TRBJ2-5; 10 bases fit TRBD2. The V and J ends lost 5 bases and 3 bases, in that order; junction bases with no gene match: 6. Per germline, CDR1 WSHSY and CDR2 SAAADI. The CDR3 extends over 15 amino acids. CDR3 in amino acids: CASSLAGTSEETQYF. The CDR3 DNA sequence: TGCGCCAGCAGTCTAGCCGGGACTAGCGAAGAGACCCAGTACTTC.

The genes are TRBV18 and TRBJ2-3; D is possibly TRBD1 or TRBD2 (5 bases each). CDR3 length equals 17 residues. V was shortened by 6 bases and J by 0 bases, with 19 bases between the two germline ends. Germline CDR1 KGHSH, CDR2 LQKENI. The CDR3 bases are TGTGCCAGCTCTTCGGGGCGGACCCTTTCTAGCACAGATACGCAGTATTTT. Its translation is CASSSGRTLSSTDTQYF.

V usage is TRBV7-9 and J usage is TRBJ2-2; D is unclear. Deletions cut 4 bases from V and 7 bases from J, with 7 bases between. Germline V gives CDR1 SEHNR, CDR2 FQNEAQ (reference sequence). The CDR3 totals 12 residues. CDR3 nucleotide sequence: TGTGCCAGCAGCTCTCTCCGCGGGGAGCTGTTTTTT. Its translation: CASSSLRGELFF.

This clone was seen a few times. The rearrangement uses TRBV5-1 and TRBJ1-1; D is uncertain. V was clipped by 3 bases and J by 3 bases, with 3 bases between them. The CDR3 loop spans 11 amino acids. Germline lookup yields CDR1 SGHRS and CDR2 YFSETQ. The CDR3 sequence: CASSYDTEAFF. The CDR3 DNA reads TGCGCCAGCAGCTACGACACTGAAGCTTTCTTT.

This clone has more than one count but fewer than ten. The rearrangement uses TRBV28 and TRBJ2-7; maybe TRBD1 (5 bases). The CDR3 runs to 13 residues. V lost 5 bases and J lost 2, with 10 bases in between. Germline V lookup: CDR1 MDHEN, CDR2 SYDVKM. The DNA of the CDR3 is TGTGCCAGCAGTGCAGGGTCTACCTACGAGCAGTACTTC. Amino acid sequence: CASSAGSTYEQYF.

The rearrangement joins TRBV28 to TRBJ2-7; 9 nucleotides line up with TRBD1. The V gene end was trimmed by 8 bases and the J gene end by 4 bases; junction bases not matched to a gene: 12. CDR3 length equals 15 residues. Germline V gene lookup returns CDR1 MDHEN and CDR2 SYDVKM. Here the CDR3 DNA reads TGTGCCAGCGGGGTCCCCGGGACAGGGTTATACGAGCAGTACTTC. It codes for CASGVPGTGLYEQYF.

This clone showed up just once. The chain links TRBV5-5 to TRBJ1-2; D gene unclear. This CDR3 has 11 residues. Germline CDR1 SGHKS, CDR2 YYEKEE (reference sequence). The V end was cut by 4 bases, the J end by 3 bases, with 4 bases between. The CDR3 loop is CASSRDYGYTF. In nucleotides, the CDR3 is TGTGCCAGCAGCCGAGACTATGGCTACACCTTC.

This clone has just a few counts. DNA for the CDR3: TGTGCCTGGGTAACAGGGAGCTCTGGAAACACCATATATTTT. It yields the protein CAWVTGSSGNTIYF. This chain uses TRBV30 with TRBJ1-3; D possibly corresponds to TRBD1 (6 bases). CDR1 and CDR2 (germline): GTSNPN, SVGIG (reference sequence). There are 14 residues in the CDR3. V was cut by 5 bases and J by 0 bases, with 11 bases left in between. The full variable domain, completed using reference TRBV30 and TRBJ1-3, is SQTIHQWPATLVQPVGSPLSLECTVEGTSNPNLYWYRQAAGRGLQLLFYSVGIGQISSEVPQNLSASRPQDRQFILSSKKLLLSDSGFYLCAWVTGSSGNTIYFGEGSWLTVV.

A remark on this clone: Distinct nucleotide sequences in the sample also encode this CDR3. This chain connects TRBV28 to TRBJ1-1; 7 bases align to TRBD1. The CDR3 spans 14 residues. The V gene end was trimmed by 5 bases and the J gene end by 0 bases; junction bases not matched to a gene: 3. CDR1 and CDR2 from the germline V gene are MDHEN and SYDVKM. In nucleotides, the CDR3 is TGTGCCAGCAGTCCCGGGACAGTGAACACTGAAGCTTTCTTT. As protein: CASSPGTVNTEAFF.

On this clone itself: The sample holds other DNA sequences that translate to the same CDR3. V usage is TRBV28 and J usage is TRBJ2-7; tentative D call: TRBD2 (6 bases). The V end was cut by 3 bases, the J end by 2 bases, with 8 bases between. The CDR3 has 13 amino acids. Germline CDR1 reads MDHEN; CDR2 reads SYDVKM. CDR3 sequence reads: CASSLGGPYEQYF. Here the CDR3 DNA reads TGTGCCAGCAGTTTGGGGGGTCCCTACGAGCAGTACTTC.

The chain links TRBV2 to TRBJ2-5; 9 positions match TRBD2. The V segment lost 3 bases and the J segment 4 bases; nucleotides outside the gene matches: 6. Germline V gene sequence: CDR1 SNHLY, CDR2 FYNNEI. CDR3 length: 15 residues. In nucleotides, the CDR3 is TGTGCCAGCAGTGATGGTCTAGCGGGAATAGAGACCCAGTACTTC. This encodes CASSDGLAGIETQYF.

The rearrangement links TRBV5-4 to TRBJ2-2; perhaps TRBD2 as D (6 bases). Trimming left V 4 bases short and J 5 bases short, with 15 bases between. Germline values: CDR1 SGHNT, CDR2 YYREEE (reference sequence). The CDR3 totals 15 residues. CDR3 nucleotides: TGTGCCAGCAGCCCCTCTGGTCGGGGGACCGGGGAGCTGTTTTTT. Residues: CASSPSGRGTGELFF.

The rearrangement uses TRBV28 and TRBJ2-7, with 8 positions matching TRBD1. The V gene's germline CDR1 is MDHEN and CDR2 SYDVKM. The CDR3 has 14 amino acids. The trim removed 8 bases at V and 0 bases at J, leaving 6 bases unmatched. The CDR3 bases are TGTGCCAGCTTCTCTCAGGGGGCCTCCTACGAGCAGTACTTC. Translating gives CASFSQGASYEQYF.

The chain recombines TRBV7-9 with TRBJ2-3, with 9 bases aligning to TRBD2. With 5 bases clipped from V and 0 bases from J, the junction kept 6 bases outside the gene matches. CDR1 and CDR2 from the germline V gene are SEHNR and FQNEAQ (reference sequence). The CDR3 totals 16 residues. The CDR3 is CASSPPTSGSTDTQYF. The DNA for the CDR3 is TGTGCCAGCAGCCCCCCAACTAGCGGGAGCACAGATACGCAGTATTTT.

The rearrangement links TRBV10-1 to TRBJ2-5; 8 positions agree with TRBD1. Looked up from germline, CDR1 is WNHNN and CDR2 is SYGVQD (reference sequence). CDR3 length: 13 amino acids. V lost 7 bases, J lost 2 bases, and 3 bases stayed unmatched. As DNA, the CDR3 is TGCGCCAGCATTAGGACAGGGCAAGAGACCCAGTACTTC. Translated, it gives CASIRTGQETQYF.